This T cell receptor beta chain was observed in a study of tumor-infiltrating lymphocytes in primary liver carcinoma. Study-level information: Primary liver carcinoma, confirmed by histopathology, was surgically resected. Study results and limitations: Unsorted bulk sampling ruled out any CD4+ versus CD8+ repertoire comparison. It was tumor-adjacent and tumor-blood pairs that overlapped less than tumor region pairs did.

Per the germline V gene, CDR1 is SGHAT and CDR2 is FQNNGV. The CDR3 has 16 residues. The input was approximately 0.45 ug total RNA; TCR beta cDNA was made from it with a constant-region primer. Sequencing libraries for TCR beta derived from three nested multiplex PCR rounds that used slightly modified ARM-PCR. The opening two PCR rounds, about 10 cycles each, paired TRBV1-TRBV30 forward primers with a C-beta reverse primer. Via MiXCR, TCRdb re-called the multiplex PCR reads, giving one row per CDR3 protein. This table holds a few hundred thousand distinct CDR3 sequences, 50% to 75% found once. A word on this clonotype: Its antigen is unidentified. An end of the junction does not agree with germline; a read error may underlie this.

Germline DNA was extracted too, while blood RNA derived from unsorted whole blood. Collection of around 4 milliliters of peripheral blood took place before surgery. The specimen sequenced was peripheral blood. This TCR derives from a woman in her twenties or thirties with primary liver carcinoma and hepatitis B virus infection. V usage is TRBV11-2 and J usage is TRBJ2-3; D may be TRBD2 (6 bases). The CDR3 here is CTSSLALTGGTDTQYF. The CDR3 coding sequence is TGTACCAGCAGCTTGGCACTAACGGGGGGCACAGATACGCAGTATTTT.